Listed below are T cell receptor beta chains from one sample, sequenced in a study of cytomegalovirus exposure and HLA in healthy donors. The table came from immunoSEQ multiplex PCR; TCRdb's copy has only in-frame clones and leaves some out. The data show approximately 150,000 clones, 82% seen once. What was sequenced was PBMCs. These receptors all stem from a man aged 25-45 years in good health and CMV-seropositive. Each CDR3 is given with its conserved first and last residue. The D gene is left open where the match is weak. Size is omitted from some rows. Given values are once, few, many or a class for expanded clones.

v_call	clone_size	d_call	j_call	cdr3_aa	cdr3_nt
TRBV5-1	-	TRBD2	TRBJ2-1	CASSLVLAGEQFF	TGCGCCAGCAGCTTGGTTCTAGCGGGAGAGCAGTTCTTC
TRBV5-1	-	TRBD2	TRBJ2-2	CASSPAGVDTGELFF	TGCGCCAGCAGCCCCGCGGGGGTGGACACCGGGGAGCTGTTTTTT
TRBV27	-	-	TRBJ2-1	CASSLWGQSSYNEQFF	TGTGCCAGCAGTTTATGGGGGCAGAGCTCCTACAATGAGCAGTTCTTC
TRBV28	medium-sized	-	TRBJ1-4	CASSSGADGINEKLFF	TGTGCCAGCAGTTCAGGGGCCGATGGGATTAATGAAAAACTGTTTTTT
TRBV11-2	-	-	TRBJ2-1	CASERVNEQFF	TGTGCCAGCGAGAGGGTCAATGAGCAGTTCTTC
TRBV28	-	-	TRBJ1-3	CASSLNLRAGNTIYF	TGTGCCAGCAGTCTTAATCTCAGGGCTGGAAACACCATATATTTT
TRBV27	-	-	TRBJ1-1	CASSYAGGNTEAFF	TGTGCCAGCAGTTACGCAGGAGGGAACACTGAAGCTTTCTTT
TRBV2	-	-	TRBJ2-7	CASSPQYEQYF	TGTGCCAGCAGTCCCCAGTACGAGCAGTACTTC
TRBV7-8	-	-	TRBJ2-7	CASSLAGPNEQYF	TGTGCCAGCAGCTTAGCGGGGCCGAACGAGCAGTACTTC
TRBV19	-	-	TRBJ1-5	CASKDGQGSQPQHF	TGTGCCAGTAAAGACGGGCAGGGATCCCAGCCCCAGCATTTT
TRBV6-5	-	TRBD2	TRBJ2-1	CASSLSGLAAGNEQFF	TGTGCCAGCAGTTTATCGGGACTAGCGGCTGGGAATGAGCAGTTCTTC
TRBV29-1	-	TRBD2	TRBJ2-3	CSAEGLAAYGTQYF	TGCAGCGCGGAGGGACTAGCGGCTTACGGTACGCAGTATTTT
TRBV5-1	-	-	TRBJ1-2	CASSLEGVAYGYTF	TGCGCCAGCAGCTTGGAGGGGGTAGCGTATGGCTACACCTTC
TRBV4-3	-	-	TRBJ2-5	CASSQGEYQETQYF	TGCGCCAGCAGCCAAGGGGAGTACCAAGAGACCCAGTACTTC
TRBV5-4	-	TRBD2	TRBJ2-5	CASSRTSEETQYF	TGTGCCAGCAGCAGGACTAGCGAAGAGACCCAGTACTTC
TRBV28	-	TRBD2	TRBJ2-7	CATSGTSESSYEQYF	TGTGCCACCTCTGGGACTAGCGAAAGCTCCTACGAGCAGTACTTC
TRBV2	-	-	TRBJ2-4	CASSSRGQNIQYF	TGTGCCAGCAGTAGTCGAGGGCAGAACATTCAGTACTTC
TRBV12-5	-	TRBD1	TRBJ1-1	CATSGTGLTEAFF	TGTGCTACCTCGGGGACAGGGTTGACTGAAGCTTTCTTT
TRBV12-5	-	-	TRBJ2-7	CASGLVVAGNSYEQYF	TGTGCTAGTGGTTTGGTAGTGGCAGGGAACTCCTACGAGCAGTACTTC
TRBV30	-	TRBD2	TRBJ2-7	CAWSGGGYEQYF	TGTGCCTGGAGCGGGGGGGGGTACGAGCAGTACTTC
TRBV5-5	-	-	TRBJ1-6	CASSAAGTSNSPLHF	TGTGCCAGCAGCGCGGCCGGGACAAGCAATTCACCCCTCCACTTT
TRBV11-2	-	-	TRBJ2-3	CASSLDGGRQDTQYF	TGTGCCAGCAGCTTAGACGGGGGGCGCCAAGATACGCAGTATTTT
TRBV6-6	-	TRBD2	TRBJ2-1	CASSYTTSYYNEQFF	TGTGCCAGCAGTTACACGACTAGCTATTACAATGAGCAGTTCTTC
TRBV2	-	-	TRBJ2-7	CASRDTGLSYEQYF	TGTGCCAGCAGAGACACAGGGCTCTCCTACGAGCAGTACTTC
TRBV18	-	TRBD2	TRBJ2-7	CASSRGGGIEQYF	TGTGCCAGCTCACGTGGGGGGGGGATCGAGCAGTACTTC
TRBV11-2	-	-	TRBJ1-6	CASSWEGGSGSPLHF	TGTGCCAGCAGCTGGGAGGGCGGGAGTGGTTCACCCCTCCACTTT
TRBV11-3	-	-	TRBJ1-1	CASSLGGTTEAFF	TGTGCCAGCAGCTTGGGGGGTACTACCGAAGCTTTCTTT
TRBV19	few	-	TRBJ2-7	CASSRAGPSYEQYF	TGTGCCAGCTCCAGAGCGGGCCCCTCCTACGAGCAGTACTTC
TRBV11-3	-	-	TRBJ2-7	CASSLDGLARNEQYF	TGTGCCAGCAGCTTAGATGGCCTAGCGAGGAACGAGCAGTACTTC
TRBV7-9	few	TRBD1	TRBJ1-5	CASSLALGTGEWNNQPQHF	TGTGCCAGCAGCTTAGCTTTGGGGACAGGGGAGTGGAACAATCAGCCCCAGCATTTT
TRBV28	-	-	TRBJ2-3	CASSPTDSNIADTQYF	TGTGCCAGCAGTCCTACGGACAGTAACATCGCAGATACGCAGTATTTT
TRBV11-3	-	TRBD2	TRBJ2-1	CASSQRRSASGSYNEQFF	TGTGCCAGCAGCCAGAGGCGCTCGGCTAGCGGGAGCTACAATGAGCAGTTCTTC
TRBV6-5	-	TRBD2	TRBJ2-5	CASSSTSGGQETQYF	TGTGCCAGCAGTTCGACTAGCGGGGGGCAAGAGACCCAGTACTTC
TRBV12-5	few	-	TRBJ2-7	CASGDSPFSYEQYF	TGTGCTAGTGGGGACAGTCCTTTCTCCTACGAGCAGTACTTC
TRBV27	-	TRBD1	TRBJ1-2	CASSWGQANYGYTF	TGTGCCAGCAGTTGGGGACAGGCGAACTATGGCTACACCTTC
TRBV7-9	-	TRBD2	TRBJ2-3	CASSPTGRKAQYF	TGTGCCAGCAGCCCAACCGGGAGGAAGGCGCAGTATTTT
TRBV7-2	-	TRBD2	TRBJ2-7	CASSLEGTSFPYEQYF	TGTGCCAGCAGCTTAGAAGGGACTAGCTTTCCCTACGAACAGTACTTC
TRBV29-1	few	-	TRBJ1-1	CSVVRNTEAFF	TGCAGCGTTGTTAGGAACACTGAAGCTTTCTTT
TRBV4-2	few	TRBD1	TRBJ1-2	CASSQDGQGGYGYTF	TGTGCCAGCAGCCAAGACGGACAGGGCGGCTATGGCTACACCTTC
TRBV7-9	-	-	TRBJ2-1	CASSSNRRVKINYNEQFF	TGTGCCAGCAGCTCTAACCGACGGGTCAAAATTAATTACAATGAGCAGTTCTTC
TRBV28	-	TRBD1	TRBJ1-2	CASSTGTGTNYGYTF	TGTGCCAGCAGCACCGGGACAGGAACTAACTATGGCTACACCTTC
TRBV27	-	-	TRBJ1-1	CASSAGWLNTEAFF	TGTGCCAGCAGCGCAGGGTGGCTGAACACTGAAGCTTTCTTT
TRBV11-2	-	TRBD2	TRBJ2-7	CASSLAGTSGIYEQYF	TGTGCCAGCAGCCTGGCCGGGACTAGCGGAATCTACGAGCAGTACTTC